The present TCR beta chain was sequenced within a study of shared clonotypes between healthy human individuals. Across the whole study: Sampling drew on donors who were two women and three men aged 18 to 49.

In germline, CDR1 is SGHTA, CDR2 FQGTGA. The CDR3 has 17 residues. The V end lost 2 bases, the J end lost 0 bases, and 11 bases lay between the germline ends. Roughly 210 ng DNA, about 33,000 T cell genomes, went into each sorted-subset replicate PCR. Sequencing was performed with immunoSEQ multiplex PCR; in TCRdb, only in-frame clones are kept and a portion is missing. The sample shows roughly 1,000,000 clones, 78% of them seen only once. The sequencing sample was made of memory CD4+ T cells from PBMCs. The subset here: CD45RA-negative fraction. This TCR was recovered from a man between 18 and 35 years old in good health. Some clones in this sample may be carry-over from other donors' samples. V is TRBV7-3 and J is TRBJ2-6; D uncertain. The CDR3 protein is CASSLEGLPSGANVLTF. The CDR3 DNA reads as TGTGCCAGCAGCTTAGAAGGGCTCCCCTCTGGGGCCAACGTCCTGACTTTC. The full variable domain, in which reference TRBV7-3 and TRBJ2-6 provide the parts outside the CDR3, is GAGVSQTPSNKVTEKGKYVELRCDPISGHTALYWYRQSLGQGPEFLIYFQGTGAADDSGLPNDRFFAVRPEGSVSTLKIQRTERGDSAVYLCASSLEGLPSGANVLTFGAGSRLTVL.